This T cell receptor beta chain was identified during a study of T cell changes during pregnancy in multiple sclerosis. TCRdb keeps only in-frame clones here, not all; method: immunoSEQ multiplex PCR. The sample lists under 80,000 clones; roughly 92% were seen once. The CDR3 runs 14 residues. CDR1 is MGHRA and CDR2 is YSYEKL in the germline V gene. Trimming shortened V by 1 base and J by 4 bases, and 7 bases separated the two germline ends. The chain carries TRBV4-1 and TRBJ2-2, with D perhaps TRBD2 (5 bases). This specimen was peripheral blood, taken before pregnancy. The clonotype originates from a female donor with multiple sclerosis, enrolled in a pregnancy study. Written as DNA, the CDR3 is TGCGCCAGCAGCCAAGTCCGGGGCACCGGGGAGCTGTTTTTT. It yields the protein CASSQVRGTGELFF.